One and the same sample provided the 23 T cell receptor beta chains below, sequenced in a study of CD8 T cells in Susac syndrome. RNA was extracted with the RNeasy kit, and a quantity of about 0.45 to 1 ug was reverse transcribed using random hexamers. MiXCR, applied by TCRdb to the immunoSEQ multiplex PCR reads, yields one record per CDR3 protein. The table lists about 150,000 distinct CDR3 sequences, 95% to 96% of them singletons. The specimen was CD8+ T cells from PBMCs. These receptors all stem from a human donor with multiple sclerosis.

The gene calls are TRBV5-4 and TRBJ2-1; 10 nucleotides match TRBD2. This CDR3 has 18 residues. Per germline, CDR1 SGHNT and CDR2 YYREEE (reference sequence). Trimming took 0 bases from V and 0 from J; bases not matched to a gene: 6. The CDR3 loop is CASSLGLAGESSYNEQFF. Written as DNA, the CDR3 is TGTGCCAGCAGCTTGGGGCTAGCGGGGGAAAGCTCCTACAATGAGCAGTTCTTC.

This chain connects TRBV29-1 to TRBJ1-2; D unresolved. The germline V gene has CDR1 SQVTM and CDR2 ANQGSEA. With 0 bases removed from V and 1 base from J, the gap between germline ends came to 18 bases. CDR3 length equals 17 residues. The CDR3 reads CSVEDLGPQMRNYGYTF. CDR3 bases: TGCAGCGTTGAAGATCTAGGGCCCCAGATGCGTAACTATGGCTACACCTTC.

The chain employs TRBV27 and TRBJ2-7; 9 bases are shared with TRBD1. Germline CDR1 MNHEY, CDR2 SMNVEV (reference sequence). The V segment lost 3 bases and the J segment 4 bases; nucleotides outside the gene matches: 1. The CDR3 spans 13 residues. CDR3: CASSFGTGYEQYV. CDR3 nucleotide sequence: TGTGCCAGCAGTTTTGGGACAGGGTACGAGCAGTACGTC.

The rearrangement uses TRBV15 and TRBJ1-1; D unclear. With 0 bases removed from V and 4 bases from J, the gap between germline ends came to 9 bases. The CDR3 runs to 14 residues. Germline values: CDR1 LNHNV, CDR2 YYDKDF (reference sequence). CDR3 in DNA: TGTGCCACCAGCAGAGATGTTGGGCTCACTGAAGCTTTCTTT. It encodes CATSRDVGLTEAFF.

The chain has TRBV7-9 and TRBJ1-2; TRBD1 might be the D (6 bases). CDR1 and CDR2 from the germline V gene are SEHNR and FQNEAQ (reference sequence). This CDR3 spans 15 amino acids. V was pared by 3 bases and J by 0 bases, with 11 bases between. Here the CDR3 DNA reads TGTGCCAGCAGCTTCCTGGACAGAGCTAACTATGGCTACACCTTC. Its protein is CASSFLDRANYGYTF.

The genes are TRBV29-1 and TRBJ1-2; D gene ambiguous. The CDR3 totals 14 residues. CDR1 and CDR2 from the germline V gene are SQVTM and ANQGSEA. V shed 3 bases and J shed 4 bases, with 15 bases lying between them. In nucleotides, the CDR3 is TGCAGCGTTGACAACGGAGAGGGCCCCTATGGCTACACCTTC. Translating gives CSVDNGEGPYGYTF.

The CDR3 DNA reads as TGTGCCAGCAGCCCGGGACAGGGCTTGGACACTGAAGCTTTCTTT. Translating it yields CASSPGQGLDTEAFF. The genes are TRBV5-6 and TRBJ1-1, with TRBD1 matching over 9 bases. V was pared by 4 bases and J by 3 bases, with 7 bases of the junction left unmatched. The CDR3 consists of 15 residues. Germline V gene sequence: CDR1 SGHDT, CDR2 YYEEEE.

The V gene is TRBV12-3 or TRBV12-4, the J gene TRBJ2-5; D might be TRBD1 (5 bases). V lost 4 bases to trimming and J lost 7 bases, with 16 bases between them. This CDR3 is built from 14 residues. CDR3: CASSSNNTGWTQYF. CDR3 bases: TGTGCCAGCAGTTCCAACAATACAGGTTGGACCCAGTACTTC.

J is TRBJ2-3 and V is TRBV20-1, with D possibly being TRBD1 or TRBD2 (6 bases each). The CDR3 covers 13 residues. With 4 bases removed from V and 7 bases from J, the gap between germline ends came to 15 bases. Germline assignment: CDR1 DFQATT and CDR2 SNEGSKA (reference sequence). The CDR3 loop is CSAIPWGANTQYF. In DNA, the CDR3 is TGCAGTGCTATACCCTGGGGGGCTAATACGCAGTATTTT.

CDR3 sequence: CASSASGTDSYEQYV. CDR3 DNA sequence: TGTGCCAGCAGTGCCTCCGGGACAGACTCCTACGAGCAGTACGTC. J is TRBJ2-7 and V is TRBV6-5; 7 nucleotides match TRBD1. J lost 0 bases, V lost 5 bases, and 7 bases had no gene match. The germline V gene encodes CDR1 MNHEY and CDR2 SVGAGI. The CDR3 loop spans 15 amino acids.

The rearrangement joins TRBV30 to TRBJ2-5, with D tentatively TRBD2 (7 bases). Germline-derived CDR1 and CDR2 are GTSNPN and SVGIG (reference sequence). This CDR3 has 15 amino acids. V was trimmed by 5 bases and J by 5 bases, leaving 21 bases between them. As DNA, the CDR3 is TGTGCCTGGGAAACCCTAGGGGGGGGCCGGGAGACCCAGTACTTC. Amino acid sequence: CAWETLGGGRETQYF.

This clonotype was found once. CDR3 coding DNA: TGTGCCAGCAGTTCCCCTGGGCGCCGCTCCTACAATGAGCAGTTCTTC. Encoded protein: CASSSPGRRSYNEQFF. The V and J genes are TRBV14 and TRBJ2-1; D uncertain. Germline V CDR1 and CDR2: SGHDN, FVKESK. Trimming removed 6 bases at V and 0 bases at J, with 15 bases between. This CDR3 region has 16 residues.

CDR3 region: CASSLSSGGAGEQFF. The CDR3 nucleotides read TGTGCCAGCAGCTTATCTAGCGGGGGGGCGGGCGAGCAGTTCTTC. The V and J genes are TRBV7-8 and TRBJ2-1, with 12 bases fitting TRBD2. The CDR3 sequence is 15 residues long. Germline V gene data show CDR1 as SGHVS and CDR2 as FQNEAQ. After removal of 2 bases from V and 10 bases from J, the junction contained 6 bases not matched to a gene.

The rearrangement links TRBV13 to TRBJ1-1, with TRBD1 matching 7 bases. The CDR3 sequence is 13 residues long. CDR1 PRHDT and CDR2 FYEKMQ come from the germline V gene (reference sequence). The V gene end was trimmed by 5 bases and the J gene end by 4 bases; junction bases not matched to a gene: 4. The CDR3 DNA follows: TGTGCCAGCAGCCAGGGGGGGCTCACTGAAGCTTTCTTT. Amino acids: CASSQGGLTEAFF. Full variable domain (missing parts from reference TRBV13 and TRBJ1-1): AAGVIQSPRHLIKEKRETATLKCYPIPRHDTVYWYQQGPGQDPQFLISFYEKMQSDKGSIPDRFSAQQFSDYHSELNMSSLELGDSALYFCASSQGGLTEAFFGQGTRLTVV.

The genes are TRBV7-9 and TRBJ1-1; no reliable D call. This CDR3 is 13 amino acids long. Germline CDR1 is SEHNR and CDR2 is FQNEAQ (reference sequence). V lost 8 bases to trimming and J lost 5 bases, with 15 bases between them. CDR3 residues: CASVGSLGTEAFF. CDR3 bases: TGTGCCAGCGTGGGGTCCCTCGGGACTGAAGCTTTCTTT.

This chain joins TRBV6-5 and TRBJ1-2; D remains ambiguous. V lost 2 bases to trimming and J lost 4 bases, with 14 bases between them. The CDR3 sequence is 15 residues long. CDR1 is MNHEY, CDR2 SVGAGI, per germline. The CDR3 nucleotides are TGTGCCAGCAGTTACGCGGGCGGAGGAGGCTATGGCTACACCTTC. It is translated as CASSYAGGGGYGYTF.

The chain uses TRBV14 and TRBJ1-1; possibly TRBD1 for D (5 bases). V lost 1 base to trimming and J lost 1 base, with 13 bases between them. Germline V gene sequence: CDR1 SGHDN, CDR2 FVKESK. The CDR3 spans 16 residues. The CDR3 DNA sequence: TGTGCCAGCAGCCAAGCGAAATGGACAAGGAACACTGAAGCTTTCTTT. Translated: CASSQAKWTRNTEAFF.

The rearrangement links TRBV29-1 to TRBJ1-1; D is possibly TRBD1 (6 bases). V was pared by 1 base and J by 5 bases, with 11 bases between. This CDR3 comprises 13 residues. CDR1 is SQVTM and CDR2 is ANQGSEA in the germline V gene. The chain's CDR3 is CSVEVRGGTEAFF. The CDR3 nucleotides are TGCAGCGTTGAAGTAAGGGGGGGGACTGAAGCTTTCTTT. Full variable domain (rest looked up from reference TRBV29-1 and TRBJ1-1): SAVISQKPSRDICQRGTSLTIQCQVDSQVTMMFWYRQQPGQSLTLIATANQGSEATYESGFVIDKFPISRPNLTFSTLTVSNMSPEDSSIYLCSVEVRGGTEAFFGQGTRLTVV.

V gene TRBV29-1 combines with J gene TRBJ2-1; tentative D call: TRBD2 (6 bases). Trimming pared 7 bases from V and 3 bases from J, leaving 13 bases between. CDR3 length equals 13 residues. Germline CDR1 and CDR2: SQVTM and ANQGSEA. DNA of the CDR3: TGCAGCGCCCGACTAGTAAACTACAATGAGCAGTTCTTC. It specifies CSARLVNYNEQFF.

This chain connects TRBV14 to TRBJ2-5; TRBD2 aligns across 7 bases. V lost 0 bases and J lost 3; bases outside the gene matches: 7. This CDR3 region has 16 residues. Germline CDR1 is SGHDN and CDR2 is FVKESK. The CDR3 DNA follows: TGTGCCAGCAGCCAAGATCAAGGACTAGTGAAAGAGACCCAGTACTTC. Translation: CASSQDQGLVKETQYF.

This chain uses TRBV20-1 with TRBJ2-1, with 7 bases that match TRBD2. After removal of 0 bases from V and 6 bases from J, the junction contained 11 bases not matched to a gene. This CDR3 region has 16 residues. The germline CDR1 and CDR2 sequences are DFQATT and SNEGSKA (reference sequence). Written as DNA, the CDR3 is TGCAGTGCTAGAGACTCTAGCGGCACCCTAGGCAATGAGCAGTTCTTC. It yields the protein CSARDSSGTLGNEQFF.

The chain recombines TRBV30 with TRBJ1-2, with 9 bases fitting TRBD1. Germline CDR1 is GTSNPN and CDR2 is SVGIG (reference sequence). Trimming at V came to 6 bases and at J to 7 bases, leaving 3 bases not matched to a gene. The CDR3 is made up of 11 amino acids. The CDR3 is CACRTGAGYTF. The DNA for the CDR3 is TGTGCCTGTAGGACAGGGGCTGGCTACACCTTC.

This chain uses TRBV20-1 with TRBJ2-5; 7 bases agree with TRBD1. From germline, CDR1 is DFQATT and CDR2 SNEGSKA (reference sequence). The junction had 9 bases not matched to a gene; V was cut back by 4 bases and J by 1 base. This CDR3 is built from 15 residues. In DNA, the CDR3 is TGCAGTGCTACCTCCGACAGGGTCCCCCAAGAGACCCAGTACTTC. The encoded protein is CSATSDRVPQETQYF.